This TCR beta chain came from a study of neoadjuvant anti-PD-1 for oral cavity cancer. Most PBMC samples had around 0.5 ug input DNA in six replicates. Produced via immunoSEQ multiplex PCR; TCRdb's table is partial and in-frame only. The data show roughly 6,700 clones, about two thirds seen once. Comment on this clone: The antigen is undetermined.

Patients were newly diagnosed with stage II-IVA oral cavity squamous cell carcinoma without prior systemic or radiation treatment. Germline V gene sequence: CDR1 SGHDN, CDR2 FVKESK. V dropped 5 bases and J dropped 11; count of bases not matched to a gene: 9. The CDR3 runs to 13 residues. General observations from the study: Pretreatment Treg/Th17 ratio correlated inversely with post-treatment tumor clonality. TCR analyses covered only a few patients per response group.

The TCR originated in a person aged 40 to 85 with oral cavity squamous cell carcinoma. The chain recombines TRBV14 with TRBJ2-4, with 7 positions matching TRBD2. The sample here was PBMCs, taken before nivolumab (anti-PD-1) treatment. The CDR3 spells CASSDGGGRVQYF. For the CDR3, the DNA is TGTGCCAGCAGCGACGGCGGGGGTAGGGTTCAGTACTTC.